These 2 T cell receptor beta chains were sequenced from one sample in a study of shared clonotypes between healthy human individuals. Clones were sequenced by immunoSEQ multiplex PCR, and TCRdb holds only the in-frame ones, with some missing. The table shows roughly 720,000 clones, with 90% occurring only once. The sample comprised memory CD8+ T cells from PBMCs. Subset reported: CD45RO+ cells pooled with CCR7-negative TemRA cells. The source is a man aged 18 to 35 in good health. Some clones in this sample may be carry-over from other donors' samples.

For this clone: This CDR3 is also generated by other DNA sequences in the sample. The chain couples TRBV19 to TRBJ1-5; D remains ambiguous. Germline CDR1 is LNHDA and CDR2 is SQIVND (reference sequence). This CDR3 spans 14 amino acids. V was pared by 3 bases and J by 3 bases, with 9 bases between. CDR3: CASSIRDNNQPQHF. CDR3 coding DNA: TGTGCCAGTAGTATTCGAGACAACAATCAGCCCCAGCATTTT.

The chain joins TRBV9 to TRBJ2-1; 9 bases line up with TRBD1. With V trimmed by 0 bases and J by 6 bases, 1 base remained unmatched. Germline CDR1 reads SGDLS; CDR2 reads YYNGEE. The CDR3 covers 14 residues. The CDR3 loop is CASSVGDRVNEQFF. Written as DNA, the CDR3 is TGTGCCAGCAGCGTAGGGGACAGGGTCAATGAGCAGTTCTTC.